This T cell receptor beta chain emerged from a study of graft-versus-host responses after intestinal transplantation. Responders that carried the CFSE label, roughly 200,000 of them, were plated with roughly 200,000 irradiated, violet-dye-labeled stimulator cells. Trimming removed 1 base from V and 6 bases from J, with 5 bases in between. The CDR3 length is 12 residues. CDR1 and CDR2 (germline): SGHAT, FQNNGV. A remark on this clone: Other nucleotide sequences in the sample specify the same CDR3.

Here immunoSEQ multiplex PCR was the method, and the copy in TCRdb shows in-frame clones only, minus some. In the table there are around 9,200 clones, more than 25% of which are singletons. This material consisted of alloreactive CD8+ T cells from a mixed lymphocyte reaction culture, taken before intestinal transplant. As to subset: CFSE-low proliferating T cells sorted from roughly 6-day pre-transplant mixed lymphocyte reaction (GvH or HvG direction). The TCR comes from a human patient who received an intestinal transplant. J is TRBJ2-3 and V is TRBV11-2; D uncertain. In DNA form, the CDR3 reads TGTGCCAGCAGCTTAGGAGGTGATACGCAGTATTTT. It specifies CASSLGGDTQYF.